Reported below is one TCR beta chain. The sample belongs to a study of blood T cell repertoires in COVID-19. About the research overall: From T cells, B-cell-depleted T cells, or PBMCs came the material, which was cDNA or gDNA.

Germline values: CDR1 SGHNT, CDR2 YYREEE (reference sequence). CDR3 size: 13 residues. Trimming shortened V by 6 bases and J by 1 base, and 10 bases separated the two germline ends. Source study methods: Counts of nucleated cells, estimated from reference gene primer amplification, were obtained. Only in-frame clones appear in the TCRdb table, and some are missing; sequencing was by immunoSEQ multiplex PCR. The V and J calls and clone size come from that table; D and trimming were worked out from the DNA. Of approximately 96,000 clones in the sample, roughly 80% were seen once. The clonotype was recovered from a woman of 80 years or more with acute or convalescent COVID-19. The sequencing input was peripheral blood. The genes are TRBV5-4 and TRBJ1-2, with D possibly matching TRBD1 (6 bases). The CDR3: CASTTGNNYGYTF. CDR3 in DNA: TGTGCCAGCACTACAGGGAATAACTATGGCTACACCTTC.